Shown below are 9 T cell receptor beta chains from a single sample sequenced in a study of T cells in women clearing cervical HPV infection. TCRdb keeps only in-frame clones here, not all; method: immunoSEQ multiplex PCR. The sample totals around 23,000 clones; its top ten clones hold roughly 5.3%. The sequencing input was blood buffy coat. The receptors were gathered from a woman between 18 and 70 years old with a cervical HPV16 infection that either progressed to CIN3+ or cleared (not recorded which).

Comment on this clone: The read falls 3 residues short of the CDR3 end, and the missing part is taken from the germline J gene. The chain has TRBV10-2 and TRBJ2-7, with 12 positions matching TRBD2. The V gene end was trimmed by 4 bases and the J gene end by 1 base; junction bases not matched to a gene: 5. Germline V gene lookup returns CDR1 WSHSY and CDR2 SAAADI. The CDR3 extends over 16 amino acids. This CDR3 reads CASSVMGLAGSYEQYF. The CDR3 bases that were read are TGCGCCAGCAGTGTTATGGGACTAGCGGGTTCCTACGAG.

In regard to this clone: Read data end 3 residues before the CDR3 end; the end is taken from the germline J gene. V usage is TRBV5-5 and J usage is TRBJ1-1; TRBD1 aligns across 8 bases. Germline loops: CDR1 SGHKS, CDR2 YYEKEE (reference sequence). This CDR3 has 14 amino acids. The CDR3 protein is CASSLGGQGLGAFF. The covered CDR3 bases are TGTGCCAGCAGCTTGGGCGGACAGGGCCTTGGG.

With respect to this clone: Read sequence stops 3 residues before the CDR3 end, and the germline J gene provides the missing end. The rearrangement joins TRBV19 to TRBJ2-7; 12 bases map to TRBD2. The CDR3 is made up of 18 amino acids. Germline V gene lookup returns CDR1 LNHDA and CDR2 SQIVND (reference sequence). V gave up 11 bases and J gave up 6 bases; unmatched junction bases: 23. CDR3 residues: CAGPRTSGTNNRQAEQYF. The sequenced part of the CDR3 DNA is TGTGCCGGGCCCCGGACTAGCGGGACCAACAACCGCCAAGCCGAG. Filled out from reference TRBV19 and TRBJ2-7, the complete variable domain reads DGGITQSPKYLFRKEGQNVTLSCEQNLNHDAMYWYRQDPGQGLRLIYYSQIVNDFQKGDIAEGYSVSREKKESFPLTVTSAQKNPTAFYLCAGPRTSGTNNRQAEQYFGPGTRLTVT.

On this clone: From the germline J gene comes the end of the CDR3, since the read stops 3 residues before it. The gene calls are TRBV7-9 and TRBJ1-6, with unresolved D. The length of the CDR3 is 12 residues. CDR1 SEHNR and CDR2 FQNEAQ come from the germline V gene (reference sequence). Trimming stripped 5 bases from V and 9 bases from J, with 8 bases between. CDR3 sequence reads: CASSREGSPLHF. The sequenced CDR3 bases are TGTGCCAGCAGCCGCGAGGGTTCACCC.

This chain's CDR3 is CASSFMSVNTGELFF. CDR3 bases read: TGTGCCAGCAGTTTCATGTCGGTGAACACCGGGGAG. The rearrangement uses TRBV6-2 or TRBV6-3 and TRBJ2-2, with no clear D. The missing CDR3 end, 3 residues past where the read stops, is filled in from the germline J gene. The CDR3 runs to 15 residues. Trimming cost V 4 bases and J 1 base, with 10 bases left between them. From germline, CDR1 is MNHEY and CDR2 SVGEGT.

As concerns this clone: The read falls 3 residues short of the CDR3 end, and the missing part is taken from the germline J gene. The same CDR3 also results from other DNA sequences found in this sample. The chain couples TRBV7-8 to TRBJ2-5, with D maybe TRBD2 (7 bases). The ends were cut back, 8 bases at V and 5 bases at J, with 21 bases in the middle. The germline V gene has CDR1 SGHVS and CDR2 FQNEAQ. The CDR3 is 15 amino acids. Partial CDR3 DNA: TGTGCCAGCTCGACCTTGGGGGGGGCTCGGGAGACC. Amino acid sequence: CASSTLGGARET. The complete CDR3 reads CASSTLGGARETQYF.

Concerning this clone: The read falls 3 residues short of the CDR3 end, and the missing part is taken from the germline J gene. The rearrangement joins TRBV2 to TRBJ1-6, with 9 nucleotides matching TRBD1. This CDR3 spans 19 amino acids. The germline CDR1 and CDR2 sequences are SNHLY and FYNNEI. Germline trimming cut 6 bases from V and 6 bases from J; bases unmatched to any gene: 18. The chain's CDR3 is CASSPSRDRVLAGNSPLHF. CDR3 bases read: TGTGCCAGCAGCCCGTCCCGGGACAGGGTTTTGGCGGGTAATTCACCC.

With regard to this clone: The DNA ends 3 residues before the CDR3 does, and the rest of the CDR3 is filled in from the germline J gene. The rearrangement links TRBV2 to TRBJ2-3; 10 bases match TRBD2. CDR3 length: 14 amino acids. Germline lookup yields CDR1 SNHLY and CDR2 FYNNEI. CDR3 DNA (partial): TGTGCCGGGCGGCTAGCGGGGGCGAAAGAGACG. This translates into CAGRLAGAKET. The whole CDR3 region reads CAGRLAGAKETQYF.

The DNA read from the CDR3 is TGTGCCAGTAGTATGGAGACAGGCAGGAGAAATCAGCCC. Amino acids: CASSMETGRRNQP. The entire CDR3 sequence reads CASSMETGRRNQPQHF. The gene calls are TRBV19 and TRBJ1-5; D possibly corresponds to TRBD1 (6 bases). The sequence runs out 3 residues before the end of the CDR3; the remainder is reconstructed from the germline J gene. V was shortened by 3 bases and J by 4 bases, with 16 bases between the two germline ends. Per germline, CDR1 LNHDA and CDR2 SQIVND (reference sequence). The length of the CDR3 is 16 residues.